What follows are 7 T cell receptor beta chains derived from one specimen sequenced in a study of T cell clonotyping in hematopoietic cell transplantation. Clones were read by immunoSEQ multiplex PCR, and TCRdb kept only the in-frame ones, dropping some. This table has 16,000 or so clones, 61% appearing once. The material sequenced was PBMCs, taken 30 days after allogeneic stem cell transplant. Every receptor here comes from a male patient aged 45-59 years who had an allogeneic stem cell transplant from an unrelated donor, so T cells may come from the graft donor. Some clones in this sample may be carry-over from other donors' samples.

In its sample, this clone was seen a few times. This chain links TRBV29-1 with TRBJ2-7; D is perhaps TRBD2 (5 bases). Germline CDR1 reads SQVTM; CDR2 reads ANQGSEA. The V end lost 8 bases, the J end lost 2 bases, and 13 bases lay between the germline ends. The CDR3 length is 12 residues. Written as DNA, the CDR3 is TGCAGCATCCGGACTCTCACCTACGAGCAGTACTTC. The encoded protein is CSIRTLTYEQYF.

This chain links TRBV6-5 with TRBJ1-5, with unresolved D. The CDR3 runs to 15 residues. CDR1 is MNHEY, CDR2 SVGAGI, per germline. V was shortened by 5 bases and J by 0 bases, with 11 bases between the two germline ends. The chain's CDR3 is CASSLSHYSNQPQHF. CDR3 DNA sequence: TGTGCCAGCAGTCTTAGTCATTATAGCAATCAGCCCCAGCATTTT.

The chain is built from TRBV7-3 and TRBJ2-3, with D possibly matching TRBD1 (6 bases). Trimming left V 5 bases short and J 1 base short, with 13 bases between. This CDR3 region has 15 residues. Germline assignment: CDR1 SGHTA and CDR2 FQGTGA. Here the CDR3 DNA reads TGTGCCAGCAGCCCTATCGGACAGCGCACAGATACGCAGTATTTT. Its protein product is CASSPIGQRTDTQYF.

The table lists this clone with a few counts. The V gene is TRBV6-5, the J gene TRBJ1-2, with a tentative D call TRBD1 (5 bases). The CDR3 length is 14 residues. V was trimmed by 0 bases and J by 4 bases, leaving 9 bases between them. Germline CDR1 is MNHEY and CDR2 is SVGAGI. CDR3 DNA: TGTGCCAGCAGTTACTCGACCGGGGCCTATGGCTACACCTTC. Amino acid sequence: CASSYSTGAYGYTF.

The table lists this clone with a count of one. V gene TRBV6-4 combines with J gene TRBJ2-2, with D possibly matching TRBD2 (5 bases). The CDR3 has 14 amino acids. Germline CDR1 is MRHNA and CDR2 is SNTAGT. With 2 bases removed from V and 4 bases from J, the gap between germline ends came to 8 bases. CDR3 region: CASSDVAGTGELFF. For the CDR3, the DNA is TGTGCCAGCAGTGACGTGGCGGGCACCGGGGAGCTGTTTTTT.

The chain couples TRBV28 to TRBJ1-2; 8 nucleotides line up with TRBD1. After removal of 4 bases from V and 8 bases from J, the junction contained 15 bases not matched to a gene. The CDR3 has 16 amino acids. Looked up from germline, CDR1 is MDHEN and CDR2 is SYDVKM. CDR3 coding DNA: TGTGCCAGCAGTTCAACAAACGACAGGGGAGGGTCCGGCTACACCTTC. Its translation: CASSSTNDRGGSGYTF.

This chain connects TRBV5-6 to TRBJ1-1, with a possible D match to TRBD1 (5 bases). Germline values: CDR1 SGHDT, CDR2 YYEEEE. This CDR3 spans 14 amino acids. V lost 1 base and J 5 bases, leaving 12 bases between the germline ends. CDR3 region: CASSLRGIGTEAFF. The CDR3 coding sequence is TGTGCCAGCAGCTTGCGGGGGATAGGGACTGAAGCTTTCTTT.